This T cell receptor (beta chain) was found in a study of T cell repertoires in cytomegalovirus infection. The overall study: Matching HLA type and CMV infection were both indicated by public TCR beta signatures.

Findings and caveats of the study: Cumulative public TCR beta family frequency identified CMV carriers with the relevant HLA. HLA-C-restricted CMV-specific TCR beta clonotypes prevailed in the ex vivo response.

V was trimmed by 1 base and J by 4 bases, leaving 16 bases between them. Germline CDR1 is SGHAT and CDR2 is FQDESV (reference sequence). The CDR3 sequence is 16 residues long. TCRdb itself ran the reads through MiXCR, one entry per CDR3 protein. Of a few hundred thousand distinct CDR3 sequences listed, approximately 22% are singletons. Worth noting for this clonotype: The antigen remains undetermined.

Sequencing was performed on CD8+ T cells from PBMCs. The J gene is TRBJ2-5, the V gene TRBV11-1; D assignment may be TRBD1 or TRBD2 (5 bases each). This clonotype originated in a human donor in good health (CMV status not recorded). Some clones in this sample may be carry-over from other donors' samples. As DNA, the CDR3 is TGTGCCAGCAGCTTAGAATTCGTCGGGGCGTCAGAGACCCAGTACTTC. The encoded protein is CASSLEFVGASETQYF.